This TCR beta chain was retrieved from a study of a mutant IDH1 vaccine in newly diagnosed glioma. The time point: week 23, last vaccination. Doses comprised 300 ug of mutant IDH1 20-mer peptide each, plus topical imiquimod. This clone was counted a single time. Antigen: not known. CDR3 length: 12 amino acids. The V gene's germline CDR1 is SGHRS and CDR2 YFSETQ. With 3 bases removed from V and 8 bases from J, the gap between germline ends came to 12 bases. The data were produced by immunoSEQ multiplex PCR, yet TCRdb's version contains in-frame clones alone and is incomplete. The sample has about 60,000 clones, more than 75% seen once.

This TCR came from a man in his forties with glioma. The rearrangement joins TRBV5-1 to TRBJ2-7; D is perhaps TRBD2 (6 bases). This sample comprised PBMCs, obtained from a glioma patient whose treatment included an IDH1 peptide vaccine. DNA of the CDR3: TGCGCCAGCAGCTGGGGCGGGACTCAGCAGTACTTC. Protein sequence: CASSWGGTQQYF.